This T cell receptor (beta chain) was identified during a study of T cells in Graves' hyperthyroidism and ophthalmopathy. Study details: Before any treatment, at initial diagnosis, peripheral blood was collected. General study findings and limits: The model predicted ophthalmopathy a median around six months before onset.

This clonotype has a count of ten or more. Its antigen is unknown. RNA transcripts provided the source from which TCR beta CDR3 regions were amplified. Carried out on the TCR CDR3, a first-round RT-PCR used the HTBI primer set. MiXCR was run by TCRdb on the multiplex PCR reads, yielding one entry per CDR3 protein. The sample includes about 52,000 distinct CDR3 sequences, roughly 50% of them seen just once. The CDR3 consists of 14 residues. The germline gives CDR1 MNHEY, CDR2 SVGEGT. With 5 bases clipped from V and 9 bases from J, the junction kept 10 bases outside the gene matches. This TCR was sampled from a woman aged 50 to 65 with Graves' ophthalmopathy. Sequencing was performed on blood. The chain has TRBV6-2 or TRBV6-3 and TRBJ2-5, with TRBD2 identical over 9 bases. CDR3 residues: CASSRTSDTGAQYF. The CDR3 coding sequence is TGTGCCAGCAGTCGGACTAGCGACACGGGGGCCCAGTACTTC.